The 5 T cell receptor beta chains below come from one sample, sequenced in a study of T cell clonality in common variable immunodeficiency. Overall study results and limits: In common variable immunodeficiency, TCR beta chains reportedly carried fewer deletions and N-nucleotide insertions.

Antigen specificity for these receptors is unknown. Profiling relied on immunoSEQ multiplex PCR, and the TCRdb table lists in-frame clones only, not all of them. This sample carries approximately 35,000 clones and no singletons, and 5% to 7% goes to the top ten. Sequenced: peripheral blood mononuclear cells. Receptors originate from a human donor with common variable immunodeficiency.

This clone was seen only a few times. The sequence runs out 3 residues before the end of the CDR3; the remainder is reconstructed from the germline J gene. The V and J genes are TRBV7-2 and TRBJ1-1; 8 bases are shared with TRBD1. The CDR3 totals 15 residues. After removal of 5 bases from V and 3 bases from J, the junction contained 8 bases not matched to a gene. Germline CDR1 is SGHTA and CDR2 is FQGNSA. The CDR3 bases that were read are TGTGCCAGCAGCCCAAGACAGGGGCTGGACACTGAA. Protein product: CASSPRQGLDTE. The full CDR3 protein is CASSPRQGLDTEAFF.

The sample holds many counts of this clone. Read data end 3 residues before the CDR3 end; the end is taken from the germline J gene. V and J are TRBV7-9 and TRBJ2-7, with a weak D call TRBD1 (5 bases). The CDR3 extends over 15 amino acids. CDR1 is SEHNR and CDR2 is FQNEAQ in the germline V gene (reference sequence). V lost 5 bases and J lost 3, with 17 bases in between. The CDR3 loop is CASSPSQGHLYEQYF. CDR3 bases read: TGTGCCAGCAGCCCATCCCAGGGCCACCTCTACGAG.

This clone was recorded at least ten times. The missing CDR3 end, 3 residues past where the read stops, is filled in from the germline J gene. V gene TRBV20-1 combines with J gene TRBJ2-1, with D uncertain. V gave up 0 bases and J gave up 7 bases, with 4 bases separating them. Germline V CDR1 and CDR2: DFQATT, SNEGSKA (reference sequence). The CDR3 has 11 amino acids. CDR3: CSARESNEQFF. The covered CDR3 bases are TGCAGTGCTAGAGAGTCTAATGAG.

By proportion, this clone is medium-sized. The CDR3 end lies 3 residues beyond the end of the read and is filled in from the germline J gene. J is TRBJ2-1 and V is TRBV13; TRBD1 matches 9 bases. CDR1 and CDR2 (germline): PRHDT, FYEKMQ (reference sequence). The V gene end was trimmed by 5 bases and the J gene end by 9 bases; junction bases not matched to a gene: 14. The CDR3 runs to 16 residues. The part of the CDR3 DNA that was read is TGTGCCAGCAGCCTACGCCTTCTACAGGGGGCGAGTGAG. Its translation: CASSLRLLQGASE. The full CDR3 protein reads CASSLRLLQGASEQFF. Filled out from reference TRBV13 and TRBJ2-1, the complete variable domain reads AAGVIQSPRHLIKEKRETATLKCYPIPRHDTVYWYQQGPGQDPQFLISFYEKMQSDKGSIPDRFSAQQFSDYHSELNMSSLELGDSALYFCASSLRLLQGASEQFFGPGTRLTVL.

This clone was seen ten or more times. Read data end 3 residues before the CDR3 end; the end is taken from the germline J gene. V gene TRBV2 combines with J gene TRBJ2-4; the D is unclear. V was trimmed by 6 bases and J by 0 bases, leaving 3 bases between them. This CDR3 region has 12 residues. Germline V gene lookup returns CDR1 SNHLY and CDR2 FYNNEI. The CDR3 bases that were read are TGTGCCAGCAGCGTAGCCAAAAACATT. Translation gives CASSVAKNI. The complete CDR3 protein is CASSVAKNIQYF.